The rows below give T cell receptor beta chains drawn from one sample of a study of blood T cell repertoires in COVID-19. Sequencing used immunoSEQ multiplex PCR; TCRdb keeps in-frame clones, though not all of them. The table shows 100,000 or so clones, with 75% to 90% occurring only once. The sequenced sample was peripheral blood. Receptors were obtained from a man in his sixties with acute or convalescent COVID-19. The CDR3 runs from the conserved cysteine through the conserved F or W. D genes are given only for firm matches. Clone size, where shown, is once, few, many, or a class for clones that have expanded.

TRBV10-3	TRBJ1-1	NA	TRBD1	TGTGCCATCAGTGAACCGGGACAGGGGACCACTGAAGCTTTCTTT	CAISEPGQGTTEAFF
TRBV4-2	TRBJ2-3	NA	NA	TGTGCCAGCAGCCCCCTCGGGGCAGGGGACACAGATACGCAGTATTTT	CASSPLGAGDTDTQYF
TRBV5-1	TRBJ1-4	NA	NA	TGCGCCAGCAGCTTGGACGGCAGGATAAGCAATGAAAAACTGTTTTTT	CASSLDGRISNEKLFF
TRBV11-3	TRBJ2-1	NA	TRBD2	TGTGCCAGCAGCCCCCCGGGACTAGGCAATGAGCAGTTCTTC	CASSPPGLGNEQFF
TRBV6-6	TRBJ2-2	NA	TRBD1	TGTGCCAGCAGACCTCCGGGACAGGGGGCCACCGGGGAGCTGTTTTTT	CASRPPGQGATGELFF
TRBV5-1	TRBJ1-4	NA	NA	TGCGCCAGCAGCTTGGGAGGGTCTAATGAAAAACTGTTTTTT	CASSLGGSNEKLFF
TRBV10-3	TRBJ2-2	few	TRBD2	TGTGCCATCAGTGGGCCAGTGACTAGCGGGAGCACCGGGGAGCTGTTTTTT	CAISGPVTSGSTGELFF
TRBV5-1	TRBJ2-5	NA	NA	TGCGCCAGCAGCCCACAGGGAATCCAAGAGACCCAGTACTTC	CASSPQGIQETQYF
TRBV6-6	TRBJ1-1	NA	NA	TGTGCCAGCAGTTACCCGGCAGGGCGGGGGAACACTGAAGCTTTCTTT	CASSYPAGRGNTEAFF
TRBV9	TRBJ2-2	NA	NA	TGTGCCAGCAGCGTAGTTGCGGCCACCGGGGAGCTGTTTTTT	CASSVVAATGELFF
TRBV2	TRBJ2-2	once	NA	TGTGCCAGCAGCCTCACGGGGGAGAGCACCGGGGAGCTGTTTTTT	CASSLTGESTGELFF
TRBV6-1	TRBJ1-2	once	NA	TGTGCCAGCAGTGACAGGAACCCTTACTATGGCTACACCTTC	CASSDRNPYYGYTF
TRBV7-2	TRBJ2-5	once	TRBD2	TGTGCCAGCAGCCAATCAGCGGGAGGAGAGACCCAGTACTTC	CASSQSAGGETQYF
TRBV11-2	TRBJ2-7	NA	NA	TGTGCCAGCAGCTTAGATCCTCGGGGATCCTACGAGCAGTACTTC	CASSLDPRGSYEQYF
TRBV29-1	TRBJ2-2	NA	TRBD2	TGCAGCGTCGGGACTAGTAATACCGGGGAGCTGTTTTTT	CSVGTSNTGELFF
TRBV5-8	TRBJ2-4	NA	NA	TGTGCCAGCGGGTTGGCAGGGTTGGACATTCAGTACTTC	CASGLAGLDIQYF
TRBV5-1	TRBJ2-5	few	TRBD2	TGCGCCAGCAGCGCGGGGGGGCCGAAAGAGACCCAGTACTTC	CASSAGGPKETQYF
TRBV10-3	TRBJ1-3	NA	NA	TGTGCCATCAAGGCGGACTCTGGAAACACCATATATTTT	CAIKADSGNTIYF
TRBV10-3	TRBJ2-7	NA	TRBD1	TGTGCCATCAGTTCCGGGACAGGGGCCTACGAGCAGTACTTC	CAISSGTGAYEQYF
TRBV3-1/TRBV3-2	TRBJ2-7	NA	TRBD1	TGTGCCAGCAGCCTCGGGACAGGGGGCAACGAGCAGTACTTC	CASSLGTGGNEQYF
TRBV27	TRBJ1-2	NA	NA	TGTGCCAGCAGTGTAATGACAGGACGGGACTACACCTTC	CASSVMTGRDYTF
TRBV6-4	TRBJ1-2	NA	TRBD1	TGTGCCAGCAGTGACCCTTCAAAGGGGGCGCGTGGCTACACCTTC	CASSDPSKGARGYTF
TRBV5-6	TRBJ1-1	NA	NA	TGTGCCAGCAGCTTGGTGTTCCGAGGCACTGAAGCTTTCTTT	CASSLVFRGTEAFF
TRBV5-1	TRBJ2-2	once	TRBD1	TGCGCCAGCAGCCTAGACAGGGGTACCACCGGGGAGCTGTTTTTT	CASSLDRGTTGELFF
TRBV6-8	TRBJ1-1	NA	NA	TGTGCCAGCAGTCCCGGGAGAGGGGAGGATGAAGCTTTCTTT	CASSPGRGEDEAFF
TRBV7-9	TRBJ1-5	NA	NA	TGTGCCAGCAGCCCTAAAGGGGGTAGCAATCAGCCCCAGCATTTT	CASSPKGGSNQPQHF
TRBV18	TRBJ1-1	NA	TRBD1	TGTGCCAGCTCACCACTAGGGACAGTGAACACTGAAGCTTTCTTT	CASSPLGTVNTEAFF
TRBV25-1	TRBJ1-1	once	NA	TGTGCCAGCAGTGAATGGGGGGGCACTGAAGCTTTCTTT	CASSEWGGTEAFF
TRBV29-1	TRBJ2-1	NA	NA	TGCAGCGTCGCTCGAGGCAATGAGCAGTTCTTC	CSVARGNEQFF
TRBV10-2	TRBJ2-7	few	NA	TGCGCCAGCAGTGGGGGGCCCACCTACGAGCAGTACTTC	CASSGGPTYEQYF
TRBV10-2	TRBJ2-7	NA	TRBD2	TGCGCCAGCAGTTCTAGCGGGAGTGTTTACGAGCAGTACTTC	CASSSSGSVYEQYF
TRBV11-2	TRBJ1-2	NA	TRBD1	TGTGCCAGCAGCTCCAGTAGGGGACAGGGAATTTGGTTTGGCTACACCTTC	CASSSSRGQGIWFGYTF
TRBV27	TRBJ1-1	NA	TRBD1	TGTGCCAGCAGTTTAGGGGACAGCCCCGAAGCTTTCTTT	CASSLGDSPEAFF
TRBV10-3	TRBJ1-5	NA	NA	TGTGCCATCTCATTGGGGGGTGGCAATCAGCCCCAGCATTTT	CAISLGGGNQPQHF
TRBV6-5	TRBJ1-2	NA	TRBD1	TGTGCCATCATGACAGGGGACTATGGCTACACCTTC	CAIMTGDYGYTF
TRBV6-6	TRBJ2-1	NA	NA	TGTGCCAGCAGCGTTAGCGGAGGGCCCTACAATGAGCAGTTCTTC	CASSVSGGPYNEQFF
TRBV18	TRBJ1-1	NA	NA	TGTGCCAGCTCACCACAGCCTGGTAGCACTGAAGCTTTCTTT	CASSPQPGSTEAFF
TRBV9	TRBJ2-3	NA	TRBD2	TGTGCCAGCAGCGTAAGTGGGCGGGGGGGAGATACGCAGTATTTT	CASSVSGRGGDTQYF
TRBV2	TRBJ2-3	few	TRBD1	TGTGCCACCGGGGCGGACAGGGGCGACGCAGATACGCAGTATTTT	CATGADRGDADTQYF
TRBV7-9	TRBJ1-5	NA	NA	TGTGCCAGCAGCTTAGGGGAGGGGCCCCAGCATTTT	CASSLGEGPQHF